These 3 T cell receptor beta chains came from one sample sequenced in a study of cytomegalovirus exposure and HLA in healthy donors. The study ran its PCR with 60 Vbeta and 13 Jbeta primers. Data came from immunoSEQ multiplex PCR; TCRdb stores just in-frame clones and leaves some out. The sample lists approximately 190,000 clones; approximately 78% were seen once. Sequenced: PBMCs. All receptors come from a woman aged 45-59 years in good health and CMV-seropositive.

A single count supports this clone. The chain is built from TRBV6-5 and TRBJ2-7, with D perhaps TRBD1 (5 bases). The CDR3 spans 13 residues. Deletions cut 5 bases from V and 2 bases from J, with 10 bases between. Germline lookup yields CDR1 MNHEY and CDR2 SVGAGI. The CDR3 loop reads CASSVDTAYEQYF. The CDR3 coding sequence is TGTGCCAGCAGTGTGGACACCGCCTACGAGCAGTACTTC.

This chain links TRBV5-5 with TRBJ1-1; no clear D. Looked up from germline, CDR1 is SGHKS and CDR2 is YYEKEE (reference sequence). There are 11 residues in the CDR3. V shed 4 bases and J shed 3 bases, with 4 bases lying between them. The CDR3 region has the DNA TGTGCCAGCAGCCTGTACACTGAAGCTTTCTTT. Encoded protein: CASSLYTEAFF.

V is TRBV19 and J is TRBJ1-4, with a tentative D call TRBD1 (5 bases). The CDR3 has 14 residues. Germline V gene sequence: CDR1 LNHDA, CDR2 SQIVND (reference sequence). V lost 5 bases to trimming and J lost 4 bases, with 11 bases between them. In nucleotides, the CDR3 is TGTGCCAGTAGTCGCGGGGGGATTAATGAAAAACTGTTTTTT. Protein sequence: CASSRGGINEKLFF.